The sequence of this T cell receptor beta chain was determined in a study of cytomegalovirus exposure and HLA in healthy donors. The CDR3 consists of 12 residues. CDR1 and CDR2 from the germline V gene are LGHNT and FRNRAP. Primers for the PCR totalled 60 Vbeta and 13 Jbeta. The method was immunoSEQ multiplex PCR; TCRdb's version includes in-frame clones alone and lacks a portion of them. The sample yields roughly 110,000 clones, about 74% seen once. Study-wide results and limits: Rarity marked most TCR sequences, yet some public TCRs occurred in many donors.

In the case of this clone: What it binds is unknown.

The receptor comes from a young man in good health and CMV-seropositive. The sample comprised PBMCs. V usage is TRBV12-5 and J usage is TRBJ2-1, with TRBD1 matching over 8 bases. The CDR3 is CALDRGYNEQFF. As DNA, the CDR3 is TGTGCCCTTGACAGGGGCTACAATGAGCAGTTCTTC.